Listed below are T cell receptor beta chains from one sample, sequenced in a study of identical twins. TCRdb re-analysed the 5' RACE reads in MiXCR, keeping a single row per CDR3 protein. Of around 500,000 distinct CDR3 sequences detected, approximately 15% appear once; the ten largest clones hold about 0.52%. The data were also submitted as part of a second study, on yellow fever vaccine responses in identical twins.

Sequencing was carried out using CD4+ T cells sorted from blood. Every receptor here comes from a woman aged 18-29 years in good health. Each CDR3 is given with its conserved first and last residue. Only some rows state a clone size, as once, few, many or a class for expanded clones.

CDR3,V,size
CASSLGLAGSLAKNIQYF,TRBV11-2,few
CSGRQGNEQFF,TRBV29-1,-
CASSQDLAVIEQFF,TRBV4-3,few
CASSHLRQNTEAFF,TRBV14,-
CSVLRGTQETQYF,TRBV29-1,many
CASSQRGQGASEQYF,TRBV14,-
CASSFAENEQYF,TRBV7-9,few
CSASLAGGNLYEQYF,TRBV20-1,few
CASSPLGQGWAGELFF,TRBV3-1,few
CASSQRTSGRLEQFF,TRBV7-2,-
CASSSKGPAGSYEQYF,TRBV5-1,-
CASSRGEYRATDTQYF,TRBV7-2,few
CSARDPGGASYEQYF,TRBV20-1,-
CASSLGASGASYEQYF,TRBV7-9,few